These 2 T cell receptor beta chains were all obtained from the same sample, sequenced in a study of shared clonotypes between healthy human individuals (dated by TCRdb to about 2020). The receptor library was made with the immunoSEQ multiplex PCR assay. TCRdb stores this immuneACCESS table with in-frame sequences only. Part of the clones is absent; in the studies checked, under half of the shortfall reflects unresolved V genes, and no reason is known for the rest. The sample data list 75,000 to 100,000 clones, and less than 60% of these were observed just once. The top ten constitute over 13% of the sample. Sequencing was done on a sample of PBMCs. The receptors originated from a woman aged 40-49 years in good health. Some clones in this sample may be carry-over from other donors' samples.

The gene calls are TRBV27 and TRBJ2-1; 15 bases are a match to TRBD2. Losses at the gene ends were 0 bases for V and 7 bases for J; bases not matched to a gene: 10. The CDR3 is 19 amino acids. CDR1 is MNHEY and CDR2 is SMNVEV in the germline V gene (reference sequence). The CDR3 coding sequence is TGTGCCAGCAGTTTATCAGGACTAGCGGGAGGGATGTTTAGAAATGAGCAGTTCTTC. It specifies CASSLSGLAGGMFRNEQFF.

Ten or more counts support this clone. The sample contains more than one DNA sequence encoding this CDR3. V and J are TRBV30 and TRBJ1-1; 7 nucleotides align to TRBD1. Germline V gene lookup returns CDR1 GTSNPN and CDR2 SVGIG (reference sequence). The CDR3 has 14 amino acids. The V segment lost 3 bases and the J segment 1 base; nucleotides outside the gene matches: 5. The CDR3 region is CAWRDRDRNTEAFF. In nucleotides, the CDR3 is TGTGCCTGGAGGGACCGGGACAGGAACACTGAAGCTTTCTTT.